Sequencing of this T cell receptor (beta chain) was carried out in a study of response to subunit inactivated influenza vaccine. Study outcomes and limitations: The authors suggested that every seasonal influenza vaccination recruits few new T cells.

Via MiXCR, TCRdb re-called the RT-PCR reads, giving one row per CDR3 protein. Seen here are approximately 530,000 distinct CDR3 sequences, under 15% observed once, and the top ten hold around 13%. The V gene's germline CDR1 is MNHNS and CDR2 SASEGT. The trim removed 8 bases at V and 4 bases at J, leaving 10 bases unmatched. The CDR3 spans 15 residues. This clonotype was seen at least ten times. Antigen unknown. The source of this sequence is a man over 45 who received an inactivated influenza vaccine. The source was PBMCs from blood, collected 40 to 50 days after vaccination. The chain uses TRBV6-1 and TRBJ2-1, with 8 positions matching TRBD2. CDR3 sequence reads: CASVLGLAAYNEQFF. DNA for the CDR3: TGTGCCAGCGTCCTAGGACTAGCAGCATACAATGAGCAGTTCTTC.